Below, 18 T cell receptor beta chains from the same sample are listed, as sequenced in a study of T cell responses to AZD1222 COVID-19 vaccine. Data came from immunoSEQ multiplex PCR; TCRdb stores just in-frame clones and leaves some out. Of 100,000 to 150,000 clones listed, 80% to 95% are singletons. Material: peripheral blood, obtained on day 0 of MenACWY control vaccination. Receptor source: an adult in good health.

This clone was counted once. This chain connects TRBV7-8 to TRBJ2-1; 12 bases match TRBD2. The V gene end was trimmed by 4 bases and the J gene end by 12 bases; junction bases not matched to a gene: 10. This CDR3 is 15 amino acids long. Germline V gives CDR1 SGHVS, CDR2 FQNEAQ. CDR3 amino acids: CASSSGLAGPAGQFF. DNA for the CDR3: TGTGCCAGCAGCTCCGGACTAGCGGGGCCGGCGGGGCAGTTCTTC.

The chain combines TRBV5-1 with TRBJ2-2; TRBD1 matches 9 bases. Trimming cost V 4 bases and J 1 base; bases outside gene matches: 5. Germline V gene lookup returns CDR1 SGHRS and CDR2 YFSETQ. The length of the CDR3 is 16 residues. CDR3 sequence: CASSPGTGWNTGELFF. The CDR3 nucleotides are TGCGCCAGCAGCCCAGGGACAGGGTGGAACACCGGGGAGCTGTTTTTT.

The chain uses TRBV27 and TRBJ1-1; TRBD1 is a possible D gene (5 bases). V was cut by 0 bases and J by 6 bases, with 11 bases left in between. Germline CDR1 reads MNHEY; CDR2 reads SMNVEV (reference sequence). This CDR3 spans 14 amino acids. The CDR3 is CASSLSSGRPEAFF. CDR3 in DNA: TGTGCCAGCAGTTTATCATCGGGGCGACCTGAAGCTTTCTTT.

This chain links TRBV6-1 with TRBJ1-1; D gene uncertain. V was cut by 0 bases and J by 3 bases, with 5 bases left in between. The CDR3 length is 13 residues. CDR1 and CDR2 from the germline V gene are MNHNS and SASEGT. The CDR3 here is CASSEADHTEAFF. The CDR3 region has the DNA TGTGCCAGCAGTGAAGCAGATCACACTGAAGCTTTCTTT.

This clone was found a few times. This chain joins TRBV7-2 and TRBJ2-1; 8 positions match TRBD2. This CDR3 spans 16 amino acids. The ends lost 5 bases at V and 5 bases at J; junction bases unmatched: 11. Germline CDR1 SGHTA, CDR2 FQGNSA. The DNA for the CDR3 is TGTGCCAGCAGCGATGCCGGGACTAGGGGGAACAATGAGCAGTTCTTC. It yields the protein CASSDAGTRGNNEQFF.

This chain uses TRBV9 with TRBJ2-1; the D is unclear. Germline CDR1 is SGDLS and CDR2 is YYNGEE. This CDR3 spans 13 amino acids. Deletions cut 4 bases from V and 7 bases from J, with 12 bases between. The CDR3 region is CASSPLITNEQFF. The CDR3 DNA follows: TGTGCCAGCAGCCCCTTAATAACAAATGAGCAGTTCTTC.

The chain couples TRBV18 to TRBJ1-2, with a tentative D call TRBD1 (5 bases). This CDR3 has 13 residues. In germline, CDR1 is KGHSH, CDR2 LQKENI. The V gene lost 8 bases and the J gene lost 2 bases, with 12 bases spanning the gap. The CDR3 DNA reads TGTGCCAGCGCCTTGGGGGGAAACTATGGCTACACCTTC. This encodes CASALGGNYGYTF.

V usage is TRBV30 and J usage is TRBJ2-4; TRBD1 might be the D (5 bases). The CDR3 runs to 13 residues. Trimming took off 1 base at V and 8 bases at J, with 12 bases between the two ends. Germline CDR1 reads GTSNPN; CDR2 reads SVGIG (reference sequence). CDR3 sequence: CAWSGNLGDIQYF. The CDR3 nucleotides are TGTGCCTGGAGTGGTAATTTAGGGGACATTCAGTACTTC. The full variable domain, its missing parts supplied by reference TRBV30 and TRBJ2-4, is SQTIHQWPATLVQPVGSPLSLECTVEGTSNPNLYWYRQAAGRGLQLLFYSVGIGQISSEVPQNLSASRPQDRQFILSSKKLLLSDSGFYLCAWSGNLGDIQYFGAGTRLSVL.

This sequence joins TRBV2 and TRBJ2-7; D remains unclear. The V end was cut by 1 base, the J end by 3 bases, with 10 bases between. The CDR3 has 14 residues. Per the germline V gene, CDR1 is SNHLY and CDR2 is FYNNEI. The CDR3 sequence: CASSEGVENYEQYF. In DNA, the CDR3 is TGTGCCAGCAGTGAAGGCGTTGAAAACTACGAGCAGTACTTC.

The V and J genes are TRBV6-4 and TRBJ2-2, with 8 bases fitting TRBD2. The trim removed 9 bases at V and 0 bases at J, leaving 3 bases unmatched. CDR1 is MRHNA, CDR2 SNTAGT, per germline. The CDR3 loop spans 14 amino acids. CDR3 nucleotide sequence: TGTGCCAGTGGCGGGGGGACGAACACCGGGGAGCTGTTTTTT. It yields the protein CASGGGTNTGELFF.

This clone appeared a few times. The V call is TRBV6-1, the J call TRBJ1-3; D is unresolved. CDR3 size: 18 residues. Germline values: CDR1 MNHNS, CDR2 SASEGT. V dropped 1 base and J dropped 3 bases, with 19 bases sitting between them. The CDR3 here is CASSEVGQTIEYGNTIYF. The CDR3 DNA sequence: TGTGCCAGCAGTGAAGTAGGGCAGACGATCGAGTATGGAAACACCATATATTTT.

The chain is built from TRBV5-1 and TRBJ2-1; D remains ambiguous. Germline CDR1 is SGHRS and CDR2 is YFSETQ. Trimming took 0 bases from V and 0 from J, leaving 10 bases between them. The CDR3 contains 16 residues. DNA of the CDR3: TGCGCCAGCAGCTTGGCCAGCCCTAGCTCCTACAATGAGCAGTTCTTC. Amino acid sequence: CASSLASPSSYNEQFF.

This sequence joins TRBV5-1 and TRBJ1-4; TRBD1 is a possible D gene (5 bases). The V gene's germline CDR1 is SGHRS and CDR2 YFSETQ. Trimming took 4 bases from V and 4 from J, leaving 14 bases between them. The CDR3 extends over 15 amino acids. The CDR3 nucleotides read TGCGCCAGCAGCACTGGGACGGAACTTAATGAAAAACTGTTTTTT. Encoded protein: CASSTGTELNEKLFF.

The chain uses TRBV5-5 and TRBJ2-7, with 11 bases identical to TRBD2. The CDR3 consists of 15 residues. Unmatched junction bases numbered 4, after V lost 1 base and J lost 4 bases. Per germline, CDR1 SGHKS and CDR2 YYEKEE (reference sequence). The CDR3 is CASSLLAGGPYEQYV. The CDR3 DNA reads TGTGCCAGCAGCTTGCTAGCGGGGGGCCCTTACGAGCAGTACGTC.

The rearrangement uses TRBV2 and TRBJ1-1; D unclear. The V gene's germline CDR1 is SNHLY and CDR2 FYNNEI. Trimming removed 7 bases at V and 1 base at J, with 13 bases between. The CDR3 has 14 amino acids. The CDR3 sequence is CASIPNGPNTEAFF. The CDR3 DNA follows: TGTGCCAGCATCCCAAATGGACCGAACACTGAAGCTTTCTTT.

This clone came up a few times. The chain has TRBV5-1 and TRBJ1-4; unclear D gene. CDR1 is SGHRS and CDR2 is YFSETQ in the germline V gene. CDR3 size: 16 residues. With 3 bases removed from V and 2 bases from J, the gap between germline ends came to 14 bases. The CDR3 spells CASSSGSLGTNEKLFF. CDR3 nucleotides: TGCGCCAGCAGCTCGGGATCGCTGGGCACTAATGAAAAACTGTTTTTT.

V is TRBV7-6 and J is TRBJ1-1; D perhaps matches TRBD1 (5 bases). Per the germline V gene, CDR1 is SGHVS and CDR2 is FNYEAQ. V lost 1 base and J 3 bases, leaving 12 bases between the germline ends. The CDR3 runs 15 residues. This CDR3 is CASSLVGSGHTEAFF. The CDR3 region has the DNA TGTGCCAGCAGCTTAGTCGGATCGGGGCACACTGAAGCTTTCTTT.

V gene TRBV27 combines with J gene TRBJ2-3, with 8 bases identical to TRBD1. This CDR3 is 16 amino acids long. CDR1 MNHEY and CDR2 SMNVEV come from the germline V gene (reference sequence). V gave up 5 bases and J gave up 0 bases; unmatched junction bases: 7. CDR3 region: CASSPRQGKSTDTQYF. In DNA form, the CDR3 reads TGTGCCAGCAGTCCCCGACAGGGGAAGAGCACAGATACGCAGTATTTT.